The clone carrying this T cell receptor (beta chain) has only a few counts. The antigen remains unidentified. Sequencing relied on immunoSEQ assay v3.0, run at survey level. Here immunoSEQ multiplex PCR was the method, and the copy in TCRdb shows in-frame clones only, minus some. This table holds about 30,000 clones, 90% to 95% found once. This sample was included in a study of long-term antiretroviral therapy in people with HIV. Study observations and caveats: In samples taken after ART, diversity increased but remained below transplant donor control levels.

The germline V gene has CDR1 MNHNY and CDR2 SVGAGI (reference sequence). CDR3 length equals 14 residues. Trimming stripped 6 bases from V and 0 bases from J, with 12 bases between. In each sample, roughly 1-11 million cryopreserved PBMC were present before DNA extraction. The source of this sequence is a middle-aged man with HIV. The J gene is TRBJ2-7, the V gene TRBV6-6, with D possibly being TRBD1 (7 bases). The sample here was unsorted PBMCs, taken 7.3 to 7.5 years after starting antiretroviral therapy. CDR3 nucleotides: TGTGCCAGCAGGCCAGGGGGGAGCTCCTACGAGCAGTACTTC. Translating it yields CASRPGGSSYEQYF.